This entry lists 2 T cell receptor beta chains sequenced from one sample in a study of blood T cell repertoires in COVID-19. The data were produced by immunoSEQ multiplex PCR, yet TCRdb's version contains in-frame clones alone and is incomplete. Counted here are about 26,000 clones, around 67% occurring once; the ten biggest clones make up about 7.3%. The source material was peripheral blood. These receptors originate from a man aged 55 to 70 with active or convalescent COVID-19.

The genes are TRBV5-4 and TRBJ1-1, with unresolved D. V lost 4 bases and J 0 bases, leaving 7 bases between the germline ends. The germline V gene encodes CDR1 SGHNT and CDR2 YYREEE (reference sequence). The CDR3 consists of 13 residues. CDR3 protein: CASSPTLNTEAFF. The CDR3 DNA reads TGTGCCAGCAGCCCTACCTTGAACACTGAAGCTTTCTTT. Full variable domain (rest looked up from reference TRBV5-4 and TRBJ1-1): ETGVTQSPTHLIKTRGQQVTLRCSSQSGHNTVSWYQQALGQGPQFIFQYYREEENGRGNFPPRFSGLQFPNYSSELNVNALELDDSALYLCASSPTLNTEAFFGQGTRLTVV.

The chain has TRBV4-2 and TRBJ2-6; D may be TRBD2 (5 bases). Germline CDR1 is LGHNA and CDR2 is YNFKEQ. Deletions cut 0 bases from V and 4 bases from J, with 7 bases between. The CDR3 runs to 15 residues. CDR3: CASSQEPGGANVLTF. The CDR3 DNA is TGTGCCAGCAGCCAAGAACCGGGAGGGGCCAACGTCCTGACTTTC.